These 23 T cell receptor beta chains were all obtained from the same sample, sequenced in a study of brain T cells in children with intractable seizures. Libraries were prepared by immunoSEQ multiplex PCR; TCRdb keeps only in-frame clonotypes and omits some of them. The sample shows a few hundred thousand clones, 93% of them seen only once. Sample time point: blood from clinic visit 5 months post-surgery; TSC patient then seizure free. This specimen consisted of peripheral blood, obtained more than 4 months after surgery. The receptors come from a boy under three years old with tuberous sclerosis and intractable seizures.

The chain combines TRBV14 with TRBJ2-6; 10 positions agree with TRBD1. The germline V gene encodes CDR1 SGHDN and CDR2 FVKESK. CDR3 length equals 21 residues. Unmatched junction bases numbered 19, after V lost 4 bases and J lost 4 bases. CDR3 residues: CASSPRVRGTGDRRGANVLTF. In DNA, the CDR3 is TGTGCCAGCAGCCCAAGAGTTCGAGGGACAGGGGACCGTCGAGGGGCCAACGTCCTGACTTTC.

CDR3 in DNA: TGTGCCAGTGCCCTGGGGAATCAAAATCAGCCCCAGCATTTT. It codes for CASALGNQNQPQHF. The chain has TRBV19 and TRBJ1-5, with D uncertain. Germline V gene lookup returns CDR1 LNHDA and CDR2 SQIVND (reference sequence). The CDR3 length is 14 residues. The germline V and J ends were trimmed by 8 bases and 4 bases, with 15 bases remaining between them.

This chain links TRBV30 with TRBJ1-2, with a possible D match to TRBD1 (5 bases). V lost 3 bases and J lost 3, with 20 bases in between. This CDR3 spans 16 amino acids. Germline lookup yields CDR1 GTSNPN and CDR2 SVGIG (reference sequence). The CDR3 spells CAWRSLGRRGYYGYTF. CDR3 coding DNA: TGTGCCTGGAGATCCTTAGGGAGGAGGGGATACTATGGCTACACCTTC.

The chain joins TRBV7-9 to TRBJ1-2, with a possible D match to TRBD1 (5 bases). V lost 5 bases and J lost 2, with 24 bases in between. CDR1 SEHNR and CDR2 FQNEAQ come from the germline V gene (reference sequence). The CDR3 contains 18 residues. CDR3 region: CASSPAGRVLGENYGYTF. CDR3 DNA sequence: TGTGCCAGCAGCCCAGCCGGGCGAGTGTTGGGGGAGAACTATGGCTACACCTTC. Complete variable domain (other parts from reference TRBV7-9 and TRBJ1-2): DTGVSQNPRHKITKRGQNVTFRCDPISEHNRLYWYRQTLGQGPEFLTYFQNEAQLEKSRLLSDRFSAERPKGSFSTLEIQRTEQGDSAMYLCASSPAGRVLGENYGYTFGSGTRLTVV.

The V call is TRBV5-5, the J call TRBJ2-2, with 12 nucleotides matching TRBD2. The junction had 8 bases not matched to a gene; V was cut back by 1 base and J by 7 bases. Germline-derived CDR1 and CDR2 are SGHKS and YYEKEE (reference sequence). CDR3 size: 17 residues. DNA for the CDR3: TGTGCCAGCAGCTTGAGGCTAGCGGGGGGGCCGGACGGGGAGCTGTTTTTT. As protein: CASSLRLAGGPDGELFF.

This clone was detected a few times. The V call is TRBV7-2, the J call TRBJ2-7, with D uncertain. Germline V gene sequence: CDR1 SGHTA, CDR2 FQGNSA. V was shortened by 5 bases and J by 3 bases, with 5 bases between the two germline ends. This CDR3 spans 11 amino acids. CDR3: CASSPGYEQYF. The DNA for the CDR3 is TGTGCCAGCAGCCCGGGCTACGAGCAGTACTTC.

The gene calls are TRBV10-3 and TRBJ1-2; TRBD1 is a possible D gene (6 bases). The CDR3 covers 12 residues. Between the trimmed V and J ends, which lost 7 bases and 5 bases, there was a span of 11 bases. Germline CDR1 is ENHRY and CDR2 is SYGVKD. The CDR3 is CAIMTGDYGYTF. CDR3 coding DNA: TGTGCCATCATGACAGGAGATTATGGCTACACCTTC.

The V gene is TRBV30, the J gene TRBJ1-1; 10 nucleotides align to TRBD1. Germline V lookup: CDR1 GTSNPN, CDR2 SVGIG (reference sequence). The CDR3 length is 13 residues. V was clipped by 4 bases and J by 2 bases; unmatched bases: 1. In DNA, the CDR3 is TGTGCCTGGACGACAGGGGGCAACACTGAAGCTTTCTTT. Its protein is CAWTTGGNTEAFF. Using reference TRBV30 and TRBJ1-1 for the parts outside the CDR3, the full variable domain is SQTIHQWPATLVQPVGSPLSLECTVEGTSNPNLYWYRQAAGRGLQLLFYSVGIGQISSEVPQNLSASRPQDRQFILSSKKLLLSDSGFYLCAWTTGGNTEAFFGQGTRLTVV.

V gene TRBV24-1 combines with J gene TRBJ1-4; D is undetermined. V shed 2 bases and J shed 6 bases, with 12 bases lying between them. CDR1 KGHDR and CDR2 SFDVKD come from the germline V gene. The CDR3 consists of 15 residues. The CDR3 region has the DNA TGTGCCACCAGTGATTCGACAAGGGAGGATGAAAAACTGTTTTTT. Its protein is CATSDSTREDEKLFF.

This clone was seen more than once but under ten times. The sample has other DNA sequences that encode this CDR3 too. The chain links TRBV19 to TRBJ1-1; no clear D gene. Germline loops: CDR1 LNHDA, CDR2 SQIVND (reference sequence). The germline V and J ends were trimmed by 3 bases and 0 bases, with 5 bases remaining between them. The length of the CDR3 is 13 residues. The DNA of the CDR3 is TGTGCCAGTAGTATCCGGGTGAACACTGAAGCTTTCTTT. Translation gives CASSIRVNTEAFF.

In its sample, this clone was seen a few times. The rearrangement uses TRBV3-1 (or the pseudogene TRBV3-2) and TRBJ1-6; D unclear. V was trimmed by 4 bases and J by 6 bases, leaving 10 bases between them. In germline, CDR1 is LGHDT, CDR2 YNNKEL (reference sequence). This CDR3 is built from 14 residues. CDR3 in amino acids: CASSPNSPNSPLHF. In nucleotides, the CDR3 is TGTGCCAGCAGCCCGAACAGCCCTAATTCACCCCTCCACTTT.

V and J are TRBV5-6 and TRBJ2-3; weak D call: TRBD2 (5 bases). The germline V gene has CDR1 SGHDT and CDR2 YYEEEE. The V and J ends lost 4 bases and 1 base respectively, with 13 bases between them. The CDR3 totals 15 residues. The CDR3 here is CASSGWRAGTDTQYF. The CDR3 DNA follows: TGTGCCAGCAGCGGCTGGCGGGCGGGCACAGATACGCAGTATTTT. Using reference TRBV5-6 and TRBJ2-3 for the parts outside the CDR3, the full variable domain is DAGVTQSPTHLIKTRGQQVTLRCSPKSGHDTVSWYQQALGQGPQFIFQYYEEEERQRGNFPDRFSGHQFPNYSSELNVNALLLGDSALYLCASSGWRAGTDTQYFGPGTRLTVL.

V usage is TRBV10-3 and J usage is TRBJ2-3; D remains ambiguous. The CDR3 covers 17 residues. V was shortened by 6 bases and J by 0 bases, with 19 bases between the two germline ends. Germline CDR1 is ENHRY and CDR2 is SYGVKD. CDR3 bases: TGTGCCATCAGAGCGCAATGGGATAGCACGAGCACAGATACGCAGTATTTT. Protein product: CAIRAQWDSTSTDTQYF.

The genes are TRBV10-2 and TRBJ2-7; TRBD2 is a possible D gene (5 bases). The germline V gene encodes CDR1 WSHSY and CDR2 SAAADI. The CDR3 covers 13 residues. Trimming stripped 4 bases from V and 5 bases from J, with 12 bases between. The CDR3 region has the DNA TGCGCCAGCAGTGTTCGGGGTATCCACGAGCAGTACTTC. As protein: CASSVRGIHEQYF.

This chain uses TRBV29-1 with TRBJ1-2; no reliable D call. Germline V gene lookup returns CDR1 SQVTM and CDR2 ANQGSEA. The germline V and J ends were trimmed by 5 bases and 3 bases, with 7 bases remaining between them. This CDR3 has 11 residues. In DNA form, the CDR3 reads TGCAGCGTTTTCGGGTACTATGGCTACACCTTC. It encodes CSVFGYYGYTF.

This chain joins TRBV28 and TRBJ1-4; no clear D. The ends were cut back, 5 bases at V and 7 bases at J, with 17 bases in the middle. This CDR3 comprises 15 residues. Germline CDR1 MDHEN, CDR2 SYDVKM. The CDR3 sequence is CASSQVVGVGEKLFF. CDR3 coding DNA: TGTGCCAGCAGTCAGGTTGTTGGGGTTGGTGAAAAACTGTTTTTT.

In DNA, the CDR3 is TGTGCCAGCAGCTTAACCTACGGGCAGGGGCCCTACACTGAAGCTTTCTTT. Protein product: CASSLTYGQGPYTEAFF. This chain uses TRBV5-6 with TRBJ1-1; a possible D gene is TRBD1 (6 bases). V was pared by 2 bases and J by 3 bases, with 20 bases between. This CDR3 has 17 amino acids. CDR1 and CDR2 (germline): SGHDT, YYEEEE.

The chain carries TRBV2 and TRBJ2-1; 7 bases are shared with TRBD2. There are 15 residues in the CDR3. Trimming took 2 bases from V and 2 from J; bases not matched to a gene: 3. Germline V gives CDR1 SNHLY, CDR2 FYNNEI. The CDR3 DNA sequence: TGTGCCAGCAGTGAATCGGGGGGAACCTACAATGAGCAGTTCTTC. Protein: CASSESGGTYNEQFF. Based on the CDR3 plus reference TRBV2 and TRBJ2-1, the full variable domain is EPEVTQTPSHQVTQMGQEVILRCVPISNHLYFYWYRQILGQKVEFLVSFYNNEISEKSEIFDDQFSVERPDGSNFTLKIRSTKLEDSAMYFCASSESGGTYNEQFFGPGTRLTVL.

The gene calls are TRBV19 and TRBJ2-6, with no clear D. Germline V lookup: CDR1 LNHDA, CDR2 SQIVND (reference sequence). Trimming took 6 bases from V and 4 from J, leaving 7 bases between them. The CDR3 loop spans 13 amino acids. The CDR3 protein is CASRWSGANVLTF. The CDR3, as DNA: TGTGCCAGTAGATGGTCCGGGGCCAACGTCCTGACTTTC.

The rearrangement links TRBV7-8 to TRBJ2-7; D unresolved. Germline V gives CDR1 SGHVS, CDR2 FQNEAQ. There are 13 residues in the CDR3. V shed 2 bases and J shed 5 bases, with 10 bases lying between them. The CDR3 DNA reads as TGTGCCAGCAGCTTAATTGAGGTCCACGAGCAGTACTTC. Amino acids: CASSLIEVHEQYF. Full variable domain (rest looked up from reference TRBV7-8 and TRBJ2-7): GAGVSQSPRYKVAKRGQDVALRCDPISGHVSLFWYQQALGQGPEFLTYFQNEAQLDKSGLPSDRFFAERPEGSVSTLKIQRTQQEDSAVYLCASSLIEVHEQYFGPGTRLTVT.

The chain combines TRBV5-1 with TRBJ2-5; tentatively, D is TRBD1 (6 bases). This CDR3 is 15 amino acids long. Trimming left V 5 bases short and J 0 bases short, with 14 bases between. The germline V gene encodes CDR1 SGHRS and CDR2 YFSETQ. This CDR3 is CASSSATGNQETQYF. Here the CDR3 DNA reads TGCGCCAGCAGTTCCGCTACAGGGAACCAAGAGACCCAGTACTTC.

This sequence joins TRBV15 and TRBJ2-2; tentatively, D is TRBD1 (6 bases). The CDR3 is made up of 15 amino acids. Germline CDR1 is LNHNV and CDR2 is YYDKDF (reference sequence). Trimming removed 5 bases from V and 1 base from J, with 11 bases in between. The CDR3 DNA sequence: TGTGCCACCAGCCGAGGACAGCTGAACACCGGGGAGCTGTTTTTT. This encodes CATSRGQLNTGELFF.

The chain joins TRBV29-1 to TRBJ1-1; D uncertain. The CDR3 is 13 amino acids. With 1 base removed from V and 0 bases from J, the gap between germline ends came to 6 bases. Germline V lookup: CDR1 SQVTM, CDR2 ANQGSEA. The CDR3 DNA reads TGCAGCGTTGAAGGGACTATGAACACTGAAGCTTTCTTT. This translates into CSVEGTMNTEAFF.